The subject of this entry is one T cell receptor (beta chain). Per the study methods: Estimates of nucleated cell counts were drawn from the amplification of reference gene primers. TCRdb's table, derived via immunoSEQ multiplex PCR, lists solely in-frame clones and lacks some. V and J calls and clone size are given by that table; D and trimming were obtained from the DNA. The sample has 380,000 or so clones; approximately 80% are singletons. These data come from a study of blood T cell repertoires in COVID-19. For the study at large: Specimens from acute and convalescent COVID-19 originated in the United States, Italy and Spain. T cells, B-cell-depleted T cells, or PBMCs provided the cDNA or gDNA that served as material.

The V gene's germline CDR1 is SGHRS and CDR2 YFSETQ. J gave up 0 bases and V 2 bases, and 4 bases lay outside the gene matches. The CDR3 length is 15 residues. The specimen sequenced was peripheral blood. V gene TRBV5-1 combines with J gene TRBJ1-1, with 7 bases that match TRBD1. This clonotype was obtained from a human donor with acute or convalescent COVID-19. The donor label of this sample is uncertain. The CDR3 loop reads CASSLPGQLNTEAFF. CDR3 DNA sequence: TGCGCCAGCAGCTTACCGGGACAGCTGAACACTGAAGCTTTCTTT.